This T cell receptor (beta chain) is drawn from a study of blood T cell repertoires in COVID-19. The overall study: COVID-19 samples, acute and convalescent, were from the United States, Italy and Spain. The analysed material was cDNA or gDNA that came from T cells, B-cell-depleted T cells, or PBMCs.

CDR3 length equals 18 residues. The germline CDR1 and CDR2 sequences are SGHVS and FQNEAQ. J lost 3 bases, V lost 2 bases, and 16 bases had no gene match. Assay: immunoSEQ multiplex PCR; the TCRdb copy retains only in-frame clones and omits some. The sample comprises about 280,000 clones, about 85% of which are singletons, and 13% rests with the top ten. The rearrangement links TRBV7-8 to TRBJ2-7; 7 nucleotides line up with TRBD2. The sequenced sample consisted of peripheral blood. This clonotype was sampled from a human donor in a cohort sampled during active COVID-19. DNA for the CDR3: TGTGCCAGCAGCTTAAAAGCGGGAACTTTCAAGGGGTTCTACGAGCAGTACTTC. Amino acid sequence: CASSLKAGTFKGFYEQYF. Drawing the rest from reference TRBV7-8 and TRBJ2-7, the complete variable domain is GAGVSQSPRYKVAKRGQDVALRCDPISGHVSLFWYQQALGQGPEFLTYFQNEAQLDKSGLPSDRFFAERPEGSVSTLKIQRTQQEDSAVYLCASSLKAGTFKGFYEQYFGPGTRLTVT.